The 28 T cell receptor beta chains in this list originate from one sample, sequenced in a study of early T cells in non-severe SARS-CoV-2 infection. One entry per CDR3 protein, called by TCRdb with MiXCR from the 5' RACE reads. This table has around 67,000 distinct CDR3 sequences, over 9.5% appearing once. The specimen was whole blood, collected at baseline. These receptors were collected from an adult who was a healthcare worker with PCR-confirmed SARS-CoV-2 infection or an uninfected control (not recorded which).

This clonotype was seen a few times. The chain uses TRBV4-2 and TRBJ1-2; no reliable D call. Germline V gene sequence: CDR1 LGHNA, CDR2 YNFKEQ. The V and J ends lost 4 bases and 3 bases respectively, with 15 bases between them. The CDR3 runs 15 residues. CDR3 nucleotide sequence: TGTGCCAGCAGCCCGTCGGAAGTCGAACACTATGGCTACACCTTC. Amino acid sequence: CASSPSEVEHYGYTF.

This clonotype has at least ten counts. The CDR3 loop reads CASSLPHGGRGTGELFF. The CDR3 region has the DNA TGTGCCAGCAGTTTGCCCCATGGGGGACGAGGCACCGGGGAGCTGTTTTTT. The V and J genes are TRBV12-3 or TRBV12-4 and TRBJ2-2, with D possibly called TRBD1 or TRBD2 (5 bases each). The ends were cut back, 3 bases at V and 4 bases at J, with 18 bases in the middle. This CDR3 comprises 17 residues.

V gene TRBV11-3 combines with J gene TRBJ2-5; D possibly corresponds to TRBD2 (5 bases). V lost 1 base and J 4 bases, leaving 13 bases between the germline ends. Germline CDR1 reads SGHNT; CDR2 reads YENEEA. The CDR3 is 15 residues long. The CDR3 loop is CASSLGPERGETQYF. The CDR3 region has the DNA TGTGCCAGCAGCTTAGGACCTGAACGGGGAGAGACCCAGTACTTC.

This clonotype occurred a few times. The chain has TRBV7-2 and TRBJ2-4, with a tentative D call TRBD1 (5 bases). CDR1 and CDR2 from the germline V gene are SGHTA and FQGNSA. V was clipped by 5 bases and J by 6 bases, with 14 bases between them. There are 14 residues in the CDR3. The CDR3 region is CASSPMGRGNIQYF. The CDR3 nucleotides read TGTGCCAGCAGCCCTATGGGGCGCGGAAACATTCAGTACTTC.

This clonotype was detected a few times. The V and J genes are TRBV5-6 and TRBJ2-3; 13 bases map to TRBD2. The CDR3 runs 16 residues. J lost 4 bases, V lost 4 bases, and 6 bases had no gene match. Per the germline V gene, CDR1 is SGHDT and CDR2 is YYEEEE. This CDR3 reads CASSRTSGSEADTQYF. In DNA, the CDR3 is TGTGCCAGCAGCAGGACTAGCGGGAGTGAAGCAGATACGCAGTATTTT.

In this sample, this clonotype turned up a few times. This chain joins TRBV5-4 and TRBJ2-3; D gene uncertain. Germline CDR1 is SGHNT and CDR2 is YYREEE (reference sequence). Trimming took off 2 bases at V and 5 bases at J, with 18 bases between the two ends. CDR3 size: 16 residues. CDR3 protein: CASSFQGSRRGDTQYF. The DNA of the CDR3 is TGTGCCAGCAGCTTCCAAGGAAGCCGGCGCGGAGATACGCAGTATTTT. Full variable domain (missing parts from reference TRBV5-4 and TRBJ2-3): ETGVTQSPTHLIKTRGQQVTLRCSSQSGHNTVSWYQQALGQGPQFIFQYYREEENGRGNFPPRFSGLQFPNYSSELNVNALELDDSALYLCASSFQGSRRGDTQYFGPGTRLTVL.

This clonotype was found many times. This sequence joins TRBV7-2 and TRBJ2-7; D is possibly TRBD2 (6 bases). Deletions cut 3 bases from V and 6 bases from J, with 15 bases between. This CDR3 spans 14 amino acids. The germline gives CDR1 SGHTA, CDR2 FQGNSA. DNA for the CDR3: TGTGCCAGCAGCTTGGCGGGGCCTGGTTTCGAGCAGTACTTC. Its protein product is CASSLAGPGFEQYF.

The V call is TRBV10-1, the J call TRBJ2-7; D gene unclear. This CDR3 region has 13 residues. V gave up 5 bases and J gave up 6 bases, with 14 bases separating them. Looked up from germline, CDR1 is WNHNN and CDR2 is SYGVQD (reference sequence). The CDR3 spells CASSNTAAGEQYF. CDR3 DNA: TGCGCCAGCAGTAACACAGCAGCCGGCGAGCAGTACTTC.

In DNA form, the CDR3 reads TGTGCCAGTAGTATAGCCAACTTTCTGGCCTCTGGGGCCAACGTCCTGACTTTC. Protein product: CASSIANFLASGANVLTF. The chain uses TRBV19 and TRBJ2-6; D uncertain. CDR1 is LNHDA, CDR2 SQIVND, per germline (reference sequence). V gave up 1 base and J gave up 0 bases, with 13 bases separating them. This CDR3 has 18 residues. Using reference TRBV19 and TRBJ2-6 for the parts outside the CDR3, the full variable domain is DGGITQSPKYLFRKEGQNVTLSCEQNLNHDAMYWYRQDPGQGLRLIYYSQIVNDFQKGDIAEGYSVSREKKESFPLTVTSAQKNPTAFYLCASSIANFLASGANVLTFGAGSRLTVL.

This sequence joins TRBV7-2 and TRBJ2-7; a possible D gene is TRBD2 (5 bases). Trimming stripped 1 base from V and 5 bases from J, with 18 bases between. CDR3 length: 16 amino acids. Per the germline V gene, CDR1 is SGHTA and CDR2 is FQGNSA. CDR3 sequence: CASSLVGGRWLNEQYF. The CDR3 DNA reads TGTGCCAGCAGCTTAGTAGGAGGACGGTGGCTGAACGAGCAGTACTTC.

With respect to this clonotype: One end of the junction varies from germline; a read error may be responsible. The chain recombines TRBV9 with TRBJ2-1, with 15 nucleotides matching TRBD2. Germline values: CDR1 SGDLS, CDR2 YYNGEE. The CDR3 sequence is 17 residues long. The CDR3 DNA reads TGTGCCAACAGCGCGGGACTAGCGGGAGGTTCCTACAATGAGCAGTTCTTC. Its translation is CANSAGLAGGSYNEQFF.

The V gene is TRBV6-1, the J gene TRBJ1-6, with D possibly matching TRBD1 (5 bases). This CDR3 contains 14 residues. Trimming left V 2 bases short and J 9 bases short, with 11 bases between. Germline V CDR1 and CDR2: MNHNS, SASEGT. The CDR3 coding sequence is TGTGCCAGCAGTGAATTGCGAGGGGCTTCACCCCTCCACTTT. It encodes CASSELRGASPLHF.

This clonotype showed up many times. The V gene is TRBV7-3, the J gene TRBJ2-3, with unresolved D. This CDR3 is 13 amino acids long. Germline assignment: CDR1 SGHTA and CDR2 FQGTGA. V shed 5 bases and J shed 4 bases, with 10 bases lying between them. The CDR3 region has the DNA TGTGCCAGCAGCCGAGGACCAGCAGATACGCAGTATTTT. Translated, it gives CASSRGPADTQYF.

In its sample, this clonotype was seen many times. The V call is TRBV30, the J call TRBJ2-3; D is ambiguous. V lost 0 bases and J 2 bases, leaving 9 bases between the germline ends. In germline, CDR1 is GTSNPN, CDR2 SVGIG (reference sequence). This CDR3 contains 14 residues. CDR3 in amino acids: CAWSVRTHTDTQYF. The DNA for the CDR3 is TGTGCCTGGAGTGTACGGACCCACACAGATACGCAGTATTTT.

This clonotype was observed a handful of times. The chain has TRBV19 and TRBJ2-7; 10 bases map to TRBD1. The germline V gene has CDR1 LNHDA and CDR2 SQIVND (reference sequence). After removal of 5 bases from V and 3 bases from J, the junction contained 7 bases not matched to a gene. The CDR3 runs to 15 residues. The CDR3: CASSVTGTGVYEQYF. The CDR3 nucleotides read TGTGCCAGTAGTGTGACCGGGACAGGGGTCTACGAGCAGTACTTC.

CDR3: CASSARQINQPQHF. The CDR3 DNA is TGTGCCAGCAGCGCCCGGCAGATCAATCAGCCCCAGCATTTT. The chain recombines TRBV12-3 or TRBV12-4 with TRBJ1-5; the D is unclear. This CDR3 comprises 14 residues. With 6 bases removed from V and 3 bases from J, the gap between germline ends came to 12 bases.

V and J are TRBV18 and TRBJ1-5, with TRBD1 identical over 7 bases. Germline-derived CDR1 and CDR2 are KGHSH and LQKENI. V gave up 4 bases and J gave up 2 bases; unmatched junction bases: 5. The length of the CDR3 is 15 residues. DNA for the CDR3: TGTGCCAGCTCACAGGGACAGTATGGCAATCAGCCCCAGCATTTT. Encoded protein: CASSQGQYGNQPQHF.

This clonotype was counted at least ten times. The chain recombines TRBV4-1 with TRBJ2-1, with TRBD1 matching over 8 bases. V lost 4 bases to trimming and J lost 4 bases; unmatched junction nucleotides: 3. Germline-derived CDR1 and CDR2 are MGHRA and YSYEKL. CDR3 size: 14 residues. The CDR3 reads CASSPWTGYNEQFF. The CDR3 region has the DNA TGCGCCAGCAGCCCCTGGACAGGGTACAATGAGCAGTTCTTC.

This clonotype has only one observation. This chain uses TRBV7-6 with TRBJ2-7, with 10 bases matching TRBD1. With V trimmed by 0 bases and J by 0 bases, 2 bases remained unmatched. Germline values: CDR1 SGHVS, CDR2 FNYEAQ. The CDR3 length is 16 residues. CDR3 loop: CASSLARTGGSYEQYF. In DNA form, the CDR3 reads TGTGCCAGCAGCTTAGCAAGGACAGGGGGCTCCTACGAGCAGTACTTC.

In this sample, this clonotype turned up a few times. CDR3 amino acids: CASSLVVISGANVLTF. Written as DNA, the CDR3 is TGTGCCAGCAGCTTGGTCGTGATCTCTGGGGCCAACGTCCTGACTTTC. The chain links TRBV5-6 to TRBJ2-6; D uncertain. The germline V gene has CDR1 SGHDT and CDR2 YYEEEE. V lost 0 bases, J lost 0 bases, and 7 bases lay in between. The CDR3 covers 16 residues.

The chain couples TRBV21-1 to TRBJ2-4; the tabulated D call, TRBD2, remains unverified against the DNA. TRBV21-1 is designated a pseudogene. The CDR3 totals 14 residues. The CDR3 DNA sequence: TGTGCCAGCAGCTACCCTAGCTTTTGGGACATTCAGTACTTC. Its protein is CASSYPSFWDIQYF.

This chain connects TRBV2 to TRBJ2-6, with D possibly being TRBD2 (5 bases). The germline gives CDR1 SNHLY, CDR2 FYNNEI. This CDR3 region has 14 residues. V lost 6 bases and J 3 bases, leaving 9 bases between the germline ends. The DNA of the CDR3 is TGTGCCAGCAGCGGGGAGAGTGGGGCCAACGTCCTGACTTTC. Protein product: CASSGESGANVLTF.

The chain joins TRBV27 to TRBJ2-7; TRBD2 matches 7 bases. This CDR3 contains 14 residues. Germline V gives CDR1 MNHEY, CDR2 SMNVEV (reference sequence). The trim removed 6 bases at V and 2 bases at J, leaving 7 bases unmatched. The CDR3 reads CASRNSGLPYEQYF. CDR3 bases: TGTGCCAGCAGAAATAGCGGGTTACCCTACGAGCAGTACTTC.

The chain employs TRBV12-3 or TRBV12-4 and TRBJ2-2; 10 bases line up with TRBD1. J gave up 5 bases and V 4 bases, and 13 bases lay outside the gene matches. The CDR3 runs 18 residues. CDR3 amino acids: CASSSGTGVFLDTGELFF. The CDR3 DNA sequence: TGTGCCAGCAGTTCCGGGACAGGGGTGTTTTTGGATACCGGGGAGCTGTTTTTT.

The chain is built from TRBV20-1 and TRBJ2-3; TRBD2 agrees at 7 bases. Germline V CDR1 and CDR2: DFQATT, SNEGSKA (reference sequence). CDR3 length: 13 residues. V lost 7 bases to trimming and J lost 5 bases; unmatched junction nucleotides: 9. This CDR3 is CSGVAGVRDTQYF. CDR3 sequence (DNA): TGCAGTGGCGTCGCGGGAGTGAGAGATACGCAGTATTTT.

The chain employs TRBV7-9 and TRBJ2-7; D perhaps matches TRBD2 (5 bases). The ends were cut back, 5 bases at V and 0 bases at J, with 14 bases in the middle. Germline lookup yields CDR1 SEHNR and CDR2 FQNEAQ (reference sequence). The CDR3 has 15 residues. The CDR3 DNA reads TGTGCCAGCAGCCTTCGGACGGGAAGCTCCTACGAGCAGTACTTC. Translating gives CASSLRTGSSYEQYF.

This clonotype was seen repeatedly, ten times or more. The junction departs from the called germline gene at one end, perhaps through a read error. The chain's CDR3 is CASSQDSLGGMTLF. CDR3 sequence (DNA): TGTGCCAGCAGCCAAGATTCTTTAGGGGGTATGACGCTCTTC. This rearrangement joins TRBV14 to TRBJ2-1; a weak D match, TRBD1 (6 bases). CDR3 length: 14 residues. Looked up from germline, CDR1 is SGHDN and CDR2 is FVKESK.

This clonotype was picked up a small number of times. CDR3 in DNA: TGTGCCAGTAGTCCCCACAGGGGAACGGGGGAGCAGTACTTC. Its protein is CASSPHRGTGEQYF. The V gene is TRBV19, the J gene TRBJ2-7; 7 nucleotides line up with TRBD1. CDR3 length: 14 residues. J gave up 7 bases and V 5 bases, and 11 bases lay outside the gene matches. Germline V gene data show CDR1 as LNHDA and CDR2 as SQIVND (reference sequence).